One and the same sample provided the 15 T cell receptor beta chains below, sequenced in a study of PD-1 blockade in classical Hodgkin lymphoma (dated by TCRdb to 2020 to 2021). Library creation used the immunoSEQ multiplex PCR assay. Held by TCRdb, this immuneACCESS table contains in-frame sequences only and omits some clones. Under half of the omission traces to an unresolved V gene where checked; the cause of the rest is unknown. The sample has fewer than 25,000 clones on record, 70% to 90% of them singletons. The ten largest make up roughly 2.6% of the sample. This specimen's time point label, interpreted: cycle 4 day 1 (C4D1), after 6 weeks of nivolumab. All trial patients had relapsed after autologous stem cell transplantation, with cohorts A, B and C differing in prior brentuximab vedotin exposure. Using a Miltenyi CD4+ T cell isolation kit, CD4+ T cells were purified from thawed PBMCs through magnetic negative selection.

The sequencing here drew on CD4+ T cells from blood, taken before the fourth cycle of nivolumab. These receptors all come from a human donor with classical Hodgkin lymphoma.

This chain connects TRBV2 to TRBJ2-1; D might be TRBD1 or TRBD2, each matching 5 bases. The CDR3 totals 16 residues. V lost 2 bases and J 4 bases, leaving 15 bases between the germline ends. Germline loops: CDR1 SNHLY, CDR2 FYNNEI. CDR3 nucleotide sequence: TGTGCCAGCAGTGAAAGCCAGGGAGTGGGGTACAATGAGCAGTTCTTC. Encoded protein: CASSESQGVGYNEQFF.

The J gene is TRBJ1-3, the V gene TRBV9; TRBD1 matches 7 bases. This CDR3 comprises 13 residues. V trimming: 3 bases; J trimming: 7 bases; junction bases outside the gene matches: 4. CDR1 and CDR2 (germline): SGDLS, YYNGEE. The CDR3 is CASSETGRNTIYF. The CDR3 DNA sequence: TGTGCCAGCAGCGAGACAGGGCGGAACACCATATATTTT.

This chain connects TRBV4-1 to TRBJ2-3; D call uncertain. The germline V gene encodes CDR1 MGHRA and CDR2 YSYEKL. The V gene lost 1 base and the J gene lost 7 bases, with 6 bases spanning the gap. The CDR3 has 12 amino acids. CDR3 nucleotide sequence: TGCGCCAGCAGCCAAGTGGGGAATACGCAGTATTTT. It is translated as CASSQVGNTQYF.

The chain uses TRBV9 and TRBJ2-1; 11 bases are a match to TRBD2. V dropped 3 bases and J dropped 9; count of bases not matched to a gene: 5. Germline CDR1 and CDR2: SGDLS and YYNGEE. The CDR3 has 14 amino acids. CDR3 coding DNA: TGTGCCAGCAGCGCGACTAGCGGGATAGGTGAGCAGTTCTTC. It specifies CASSATSGIGEQFF.

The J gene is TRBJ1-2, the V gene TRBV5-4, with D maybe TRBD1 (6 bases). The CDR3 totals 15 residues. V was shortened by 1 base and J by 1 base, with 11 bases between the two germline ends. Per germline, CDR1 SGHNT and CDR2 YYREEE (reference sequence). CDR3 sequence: CASSLWGQLNYGYTF. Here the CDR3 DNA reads TGTGCCAGCAGCTTGTGGGGGCAGCTTAACTATGGCTACACCTTC.

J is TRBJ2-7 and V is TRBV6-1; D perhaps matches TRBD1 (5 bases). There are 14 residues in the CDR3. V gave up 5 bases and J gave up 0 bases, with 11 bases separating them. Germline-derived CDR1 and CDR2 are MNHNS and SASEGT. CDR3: CASSQGPSSYEQYF. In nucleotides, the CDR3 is TGTGCCAGCAGTCAGGGTCCCAGCTCCTACGAGCAGTACTTC.

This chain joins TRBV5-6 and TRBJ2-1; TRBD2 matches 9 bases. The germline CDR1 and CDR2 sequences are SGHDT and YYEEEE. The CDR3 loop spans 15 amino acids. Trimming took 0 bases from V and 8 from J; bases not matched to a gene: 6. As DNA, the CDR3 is TGTGCCAGCAGCTTGGCAGGCGGGAGGGCCGATGAGCAGTTCTTC. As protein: CASSLAGGRADEQFF.

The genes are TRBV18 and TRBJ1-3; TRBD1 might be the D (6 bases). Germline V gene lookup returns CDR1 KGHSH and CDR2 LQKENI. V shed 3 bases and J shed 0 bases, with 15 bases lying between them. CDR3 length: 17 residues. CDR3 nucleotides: TGTGCCAGCTCACCCACTCCGGGACACAACTCTGGAAACACCATATATTTT. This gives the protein CASSPTPGHNSGNTIYF.

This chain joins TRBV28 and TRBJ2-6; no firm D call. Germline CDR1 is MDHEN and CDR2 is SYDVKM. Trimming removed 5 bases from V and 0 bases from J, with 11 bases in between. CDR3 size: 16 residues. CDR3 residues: CASSQTGFSGANVLTF. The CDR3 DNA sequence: TGTGCCAGCAGTCAGACCGGGTTCTCTGGGGCCAACGTCCTGACTTTC.

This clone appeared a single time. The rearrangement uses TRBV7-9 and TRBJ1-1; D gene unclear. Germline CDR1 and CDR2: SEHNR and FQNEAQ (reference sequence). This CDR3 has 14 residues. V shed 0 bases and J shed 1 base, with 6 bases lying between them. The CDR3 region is CASSLARRNTEAFF. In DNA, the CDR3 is TGTGCCAGCAGCTTAGCCAGGAGGAACACTGAAGCTTTCTTT. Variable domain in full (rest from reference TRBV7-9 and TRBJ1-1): DTGVSQNPRHKITKRGQNVTFRCDPISEHNRLYWYRQTLGQGPEFLTYFQNEAQLEKSRLLSDRFSAERPKGSFSTLEIQRTEQGDSAMYLCASSLARRNTEAFFGQGTRLTVV.

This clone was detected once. The CDR3 is CARHGAYEQYF. In DNA, the CDR3 is TGTGCCAGGCATGGTGCCTACGAGCAGTACTTC. The chain links TRBV6-4 to TRBJ2-7; D ambiguous. Germline V CDR1 and CDR2: MRHNA, SNTAGT. V was trimmed by 9 bases and J by 2 bases, leaving 8 bases between them. CDR3 length: 11 amino acids.

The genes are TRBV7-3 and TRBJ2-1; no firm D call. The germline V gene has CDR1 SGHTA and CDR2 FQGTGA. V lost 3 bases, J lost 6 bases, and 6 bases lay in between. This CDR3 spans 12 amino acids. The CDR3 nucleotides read TGTGCCAGCAGCTTTTCCGGCAATGAGCAGTTCTTC. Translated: CASSFSGNEQFF.

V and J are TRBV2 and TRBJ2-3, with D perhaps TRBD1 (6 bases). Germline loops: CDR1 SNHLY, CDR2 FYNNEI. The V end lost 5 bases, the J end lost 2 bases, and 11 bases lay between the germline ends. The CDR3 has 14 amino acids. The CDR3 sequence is CASSLYRATDTQYF. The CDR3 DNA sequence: TGTGCCAGCAGTTTGTACAGGGCCACAGATACGCAGTATTTT.

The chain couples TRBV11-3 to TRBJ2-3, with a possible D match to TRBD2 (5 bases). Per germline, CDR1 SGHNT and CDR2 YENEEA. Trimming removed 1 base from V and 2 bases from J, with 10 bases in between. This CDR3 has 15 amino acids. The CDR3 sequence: CASSLVPGNTDTQYF. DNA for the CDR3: TGTGCCAGCAGCTTAGTTCCGGGAAACACAGATACGCAGTATTTT.

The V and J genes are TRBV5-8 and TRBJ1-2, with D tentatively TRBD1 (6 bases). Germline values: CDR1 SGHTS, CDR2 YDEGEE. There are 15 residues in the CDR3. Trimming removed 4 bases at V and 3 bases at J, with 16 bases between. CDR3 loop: CASSRTGQIYYGYTF. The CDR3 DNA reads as TGTGCCAGCAGCCGAACTGGACAGATCTACTATGGCTACACCTTC.